This passage covers 14 T cell receptor beta chains from one sample sequenced in a study of response to subunit inactivated influenza vaccine. TCRdb used MiXCR to reprocess the RT-PCR reads, holding one entry per CDR3 protein. In the table there are 650,000 to 800,000 distinct CDR3 sequences, 14% of which are singletons. The sequencing here drew on PBMCs from blood, taken 14 days before vaccination. All receptors derive from a man over 45 who received an inactivated influenza vaccine.

This clonotype was seen just once. One end of the junction is discordant with germline, which a read error may explain. V and J are TRBV20-1 and TRBJ2-1, with 12 positions matching TRBD2. Germline V gene sequence: CDR1 DFQATT, CDR2 SNEGSKA (reference sequence). CDR3 size: 16 residues. CDR3 loop: CIASSALAGGNNEQFF. In DNA form, the CDR3 reads TGCATTGCTAGCTCAGCACTAGCGGGGGGTAACAATGAGCAGTTCTTC.

The chain has TRBV5-1 and TRBJ1-2; D not resolved. Trimming pared 4 bases from V and 1 base from J, leaving 14 bases between. The CDR3 loop spans 15 amino acids. Per the germline V gene, CDR1 is SGHRS and CDR2 is YFSETQ. The CDR3 reads CASSTSPTVNYGYTF. The CDR3 DNA follows: TGCGCCAGCAGCACCAGTCCGACGGTTAACTATGGCTACACCTTC.

The V call is TRBV5-6, the J call TRBJ2-1; D is unclear. Trimming took off 1 base at V and 10 bases at J, with 9 bases between the two ends. CDR1 is SGHDT, CDR2 YYEEEE, per germline. The CDR3 consists of 12 residues. CDR3 loop: CASSLMSSEQFF. DNA of the CDR3: TGTGCCAGCAGCTTGATGTCGAGCGAGCAGTTCTTC. Drawing the rest from reference TRBV5-6 and TRBJ2-1, the complete variable domain is DAGVTQSPTHLIKTRGQQVTLRCSPKSGHDTVSWYQQALGQGPQFIFQYYEEEERQRGNFPDRFSGHQFPNYSSELNVNALLLGDSALYLCASSLMSSEQFFGPGTRLTVL.

This clonotype has only a few counts. The chain couples TRBV7-9 to TRBJ2-1, with 7 bases aligning to TRBD1. CDR1 SEHNR and CDR2 FQNEAQ come from the germline V gene (reference sequence). V dropped 4 bases and J dropped 8; count of bases not matched to a gene: 14. The length of the CDR3 is 16 residues. CDR3 sequence: CASSWAGGITIDEQFF. The CDR3 region has the DNA TGTGCCAGCAGCTGGGCAGGGGGAATAACAATAGATGAGCAGTTCTTC. Full variable domain (rest looked up from reference TRBV7-9 and TRBJ2-1): DTGVSQNPRHKITKRGQNVTFRCDPISEHNRLYWYRQTLGQGPEFLTYFQNEAQLEKSRLLSDRFSAERPKGSFSTLEIQRTEQGDSAMYLCASSWAGGITIDEQFFGPGTRLTVL.

The rearrangement joins TRBV20-1 to TRBJ1-3; TRBD1 agrees at 7 bases. CDR3 length equals 14 residues. Per the germline V gene, CDR1 is DFQATT and CDR2 is SNEGSKA (reference sequence). V lost 4 bases to trimming and J lost 0 bases; unmatched junction nucleotides: 3. The CDR3 region is CSATWDSSGNTIYF. The CDR3 nucleotides are TGCAGTGCTACCTGGGACAGCTCTGGAAACACCATATATTTT.

This clonotype has at least ten counts. This chain links TRBV5-5 with TRBJ1-1, with D maybe TRBD1 (5 bases). With 2 bases removed from V and 6 bases from J, the gap between germline ends came to 11 bases. CDR3 size: 13 residues. Germline CDR1 and CDR2: SGHKS and YYEKEE (reference sequence). The CDR3 here is CASSLEGRAEAFF. DNA of the CDR3: TGTGCCAGCAGCTTAGAGGGACGGGCTGAAGCTTTCTTT.

This clonotype was picked up a small number of times. This chain joins TRBV5-6 and TRBJ2-1; D possibly matches TRBD1 or TRBD2 (5 bases each). Germline V lookup: CDR1 SGHDT, CDR2 YYEEEE. There are 16 residues in the CDR3. V dropped 0 bases and J dropped 2 bases, with 12 bases sitting between them. The CDR3 DNA reads TGTGCCAGCAGCTTGGAAGCCGGGGCTACCTACAATGAGCAGTTCTTC. Translated: CASSLEAGATYNEQFF.

The genes are TRBV6-2 or TRBV6-3 and TRBJ1-2; 7 bases are a match to TRBD1. After removal of 5 bases from V and 6 bases from J, the junction contained 12 bases not matched to a gene. Germline V gene sequence: CDR1 MNHEY, CDR2 SVGEGT. The CDR3 spans 15 residues. The CDR3: CASSHKMSGGDGYTF. The CDR3, as DNA: TGTGCCAGCAGTCATAAGATGTCAGGGGGAGATGGCTACACCTTC.

The rearrangement uses TRBV27 and TRBJ2-3, with 16 bases lining up with TRBD2. Germline V gene data show CDR1 as MNHEY and CDR2 as SMNVEV (reference sequence). This CDR3 spans 17 amino acids. V was clipped by 5 bases and J by 6 bases; unmatched bases: 8. For the CDR3, the DNA is TGTGCCAGCAGTCCGTACGGGACTAGCGGGGGGGCCGATACGCAGTATTTT. This gives the protein CASSPYGTSGGADTQYF.

V gene TRBV29-1 combines with J gene TRBJ2-5; 10 nucleotides match TRBD1. The CDR3 is 14 amino acids. Looked up from germline, CDR1 is SQVTM and CDR2 is ANQGSEA. V lost 7 bases and J lost 4; bases outside the gene matches: 9. CDR3 region: CSAGTGVIGETQYF. The CDR3 region has the DNA TGCAGCGCTGGGACAGGGGTAATAGGAGAGACCCAGTACTTC. The full variable domain, rest sourced from reference TRBV29-1 and TRBJ2-5, is SAVISQKPSRDICQRGTSLTIQCQVDSQVTMMFWYRQQPGQSLTLIATANQGSEATYESGFVIDKFPISRPNLTFSTLTVSNMSPEDSSIYLCSAGTGVIGETQYFGPGTRLLVL.

This rearrangement joins TRBV21-1 to TRBJ2-7; TRBD1, as called in the table, went unchecked against the DNA. TRBV21-1 is classified as a pseudogene. There are 15 residues in the CDR3. DNA of the CDR3: TGTGCCAGCAGCAATGGGACAGGGGTTCCCCACGAGCAGTACTTC. Encoded protein: CASSNGTGVPHEQYF.

This clonotype was observed many times. This rearrangement joins TRBV5-6 to TRBJ1-2, with a tentative D call TRBD1 (6 bases). Trimming took 4 bases from V and 3 from J, leaving 16 bases between them. Germline lookup yields CDR1 SGHDT and CDR2 YYEEEE. The CDR3 extends over 15 amino acids. The CDR3 region has the DNA TGTGCCAGCAGCCCAACTGGGGGCCTTGACTATGGCTACACCTTC. Its protein is CASSPTGGLDYGYTF.

This clonotype was seen more than once but under ten times. J is TRBJ1-4 and V is TRBV27; 11 nucleotides line up with TRBD1. V was clipped by 6 bases and J by 7 bases; unmatched bases: 7. The CDR3 totals 15 residues. CDR1 is MNHEY and CDR2 is SMNVEV in the germline V gene (reference sequence). This chain's CDR3 is CASRRTGGTLEKLFF. In DNA form, the CDR3 reads TGTGCCAGCAGACGGACAGGGGGCACACTTGAAAAACTGTTTTTT.

This clonotype occurred once. A much larger clone sits a single nucleotide away, making a read error possible. The chain couples TRBV6-9 to TRBJ2-2; D unclear. With 4 bases removed from V and 10 bases from J, the gap between germline ends came to 13 bases. The CDR3 runs to 13 residues. The germline V gene encodes CDR1 MNHGY and CDR2 SVAAGI. CDR3 nucleotide sequence: TGTGCCAGCAGTTGCTTAGAGTTTCTGGAGCTGTTTTTT. Its protein product is CASSCLEFLELFF.